These T cell receptor beta chains were read from a single sample in a study of early T cells in non-severe SARS-CoV-2 infection. Using its own MiXCR run on the 5' RACE reads, TCRdb lists one record per CDR3 protein. The table has around 99,000 distinct CDR3 sequences, 8.5% to 14% seen once. The sample was whole blood. These receptors came from an adult who was a healthcare worker with PCR-confirmed SARS-CoV-2 infection or an uninfected control (not recorded which). CDR3s include the opening cysteine and the closing phenylalanine or tryptophan. The D gene is left open where the match is weak. The size of a clone is reported for some rows only, either as once, few or many, or as a class for expanded clones.

cdr3_length | d_call | j_call | clone_size | v_call | cdr3_aa | cdr3_nt
14 | . | TRBJ2-7 | . | TRBV10-2 | CASSPGGISYEQYF | TGCGCCAGCAGTCCAGGAGGGATCTCCTACGAGCAGTACTTC
14 | . | TRBJ2-5 | few | TRBV5-1 | CASSLDSSAQTQYF | TGCGCCAGCAGCTTGGACAGTAGCGCGCAGACCCAGTACTTC
13 | . | TRBJ2-7 | few | TRBV20-1 | CSAFGLETYEQYF | TGCAGTGCTTTTGGACTCGAGACTTACGAGCAGTACTTC
14 | TRBD2 | TRBJ2-2 | many | TRBV20-1 | CSASTWEGGGELFF | TGCAGTGCTAGTACGTGGGAGGGAGGCGGGGAGCTGTTTTTT
14 | . | TRBJ2-7 | many | TRBV14 | CASSSRRDSYEQYF | TGTGCCAGCAGCTCTCGCAGGGACTCCTACGAGCAGTACTTC
17 | . | TRBJ2-1 | . | TRBV24-1 | CATSDPGGDRADNEQFF | TGTGCCACCAGTGATCCCGGGGGTGACAGGGCGGACAATGAGCAGTTCTTC
14 | . | TRBJ2-1 | many | TRBV12-3/TRBV12-4 | CASRLTGTYNEQFF | TGTGCCAGCAGACTAACGGGAACCTACAATGAGCAGTTCTTC
11 | . | TRBJ1-4 | few | TRBV21-1 | CASTEGEKLFF | TGTGCCAGCACGGAGGGCGAAAAACTGTTTTTT
15 | . | TRBJ1-2 | many | TRBV21-1 | CASSFGRNRPHGYTF | TGTGCCAGCAGCTTCGGACGCAATCGGCCCCATGGCTACACCTTC
14 | . | TRBJ1-1 | . | TRBV6-5 | CASSYSISAAEAFF | TGTGCCAGCAGTTACTCGATTAGTGCGGCTGAAGCTTTCTTT
15 | . | TRBJ1-2 | . | TRBV7-9 | CASSLSGGRNYGYTF | TGTGCCAGCAGCTTATCCGGGGGAAGGAACTATGGCTACACCTTC
16 | . | TRBJ1-2 | many | TRBV3-1 | CASSPAVGGGYYGYTF | TGTGCCAGCAGCCCAGCCGTAGGGGGTGGTTACTATGGCTACACCTTC
12 | TRBD2 | TRBJ2-7 | many | TRBV5-4 | CASSISGYEQYF | TGTGCCAGCAGTATTAGCGGGTACGAGCAGTACTTC
16 | TRBD2 | TRBJ2-1 | few | TRBV6-6 | CASSYLTSGDYNEQFF | TGTGCCAGCAGTTACTTGACTAGCGGGGACTACAATGAGCAGTTCTTC
14 | . | TRBJ2-7 | . | TRBV20-1 | CSAPSSGRGYEQYF | TGCAGTGCTCCCTCTAGCGGCAGGGGCTACGAGCAGTACTTC
13 | . | TRBJ2-7 | few | TRBV9 | CASSVGSSYEQYF | TGTGCCAGCAGCGTCGGGAGCTCCTACGAGCAGTACTTC
12 | . | TRBJ2-3 | . | TRBV11-2 | CASSFGTDTQYF | TGTGCCAGCAGCTTTGGCACAGATACGCAGTATTTT
13 | . | TRBJ1-5 | . | TRBV20-1 | CSARGAGSQPQHF | TGCAGTGCTAGAGGGGCAGGGAGTCAGCCCCAGCATTTT
17 | TRBD2 | TRBJ2-1 | . | TRBV7-2 | CASRTPGLGGGRNEQFF | TGTGCCAGCAGAACACCGGGACTAGGCGGGGGGAGGAATGAGCAGTTCTTC